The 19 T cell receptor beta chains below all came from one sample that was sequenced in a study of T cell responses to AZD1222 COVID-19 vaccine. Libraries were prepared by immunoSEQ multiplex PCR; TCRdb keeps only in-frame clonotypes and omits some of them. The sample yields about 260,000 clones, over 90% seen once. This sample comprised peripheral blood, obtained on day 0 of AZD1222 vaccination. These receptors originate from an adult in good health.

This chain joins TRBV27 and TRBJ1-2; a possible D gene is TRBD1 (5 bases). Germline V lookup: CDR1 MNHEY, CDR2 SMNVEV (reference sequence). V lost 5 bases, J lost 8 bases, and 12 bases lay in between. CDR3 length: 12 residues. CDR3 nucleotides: TGTGCCAGCAGTCCGTCAGGGTACGGCTACACCTTC. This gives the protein CASSPSGYGYTF.

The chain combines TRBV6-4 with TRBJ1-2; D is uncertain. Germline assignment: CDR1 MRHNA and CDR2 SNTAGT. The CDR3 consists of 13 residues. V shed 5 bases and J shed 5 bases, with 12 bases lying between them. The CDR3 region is CASSREPSYGYTF. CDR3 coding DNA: TGTGCCAGCAGTCGGGAGCCGTCTTATGGCTACACCTTC.

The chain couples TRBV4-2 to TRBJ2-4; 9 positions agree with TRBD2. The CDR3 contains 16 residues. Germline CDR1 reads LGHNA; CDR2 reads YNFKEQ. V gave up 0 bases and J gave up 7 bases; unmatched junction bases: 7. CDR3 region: CASSQEGSAGGNIQYF. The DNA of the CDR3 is TGTGCCAGCAGCCAAGAGGGTTCAGCGGGAGGTAACATTCAGTACTTC.

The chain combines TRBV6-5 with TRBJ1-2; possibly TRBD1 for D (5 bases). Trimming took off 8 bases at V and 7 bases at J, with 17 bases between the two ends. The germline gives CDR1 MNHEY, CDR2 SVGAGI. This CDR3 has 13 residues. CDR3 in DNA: TGTGCCAGCTCGTATGGGGCTAGAGGTGGCTACACCTTC. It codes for CASSYGARGGYTF.

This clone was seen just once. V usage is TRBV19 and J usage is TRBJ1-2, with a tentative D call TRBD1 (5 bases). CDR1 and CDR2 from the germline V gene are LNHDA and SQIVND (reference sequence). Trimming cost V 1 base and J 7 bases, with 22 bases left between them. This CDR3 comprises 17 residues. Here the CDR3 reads CASSIVWGTRQTSGYTF. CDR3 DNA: TGTGCCAGTAGTATAGTTTGGGGGACCCGACAAACTAGTGGCTACACCTTC.

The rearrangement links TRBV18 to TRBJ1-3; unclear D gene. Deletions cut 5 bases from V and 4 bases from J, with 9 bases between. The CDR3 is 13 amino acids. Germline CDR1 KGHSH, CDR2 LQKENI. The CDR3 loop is CASSSREGNTIYF. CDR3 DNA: TGTGCCAGCTCATCGCGGGAAGGAAACACCATATATTTT. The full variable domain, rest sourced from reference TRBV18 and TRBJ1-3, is NAGVMQNPRHLVRRRGQEARLRCSPMKGHSHVYWYRQLPEEGLKFMVYLQKENIIDESGMPKERFSAEFPKEGPSILRIQQVVRGDSAAYFCASSSREGNTIYFGEGSWLTVV.

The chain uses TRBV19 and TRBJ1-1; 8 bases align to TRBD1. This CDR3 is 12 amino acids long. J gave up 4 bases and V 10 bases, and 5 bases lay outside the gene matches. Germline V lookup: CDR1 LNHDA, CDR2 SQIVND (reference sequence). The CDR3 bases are TGTGCCACAGGGGGCCTGGGCACTGAAGCTTTCTTT. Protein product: CATGGLGTEAFF. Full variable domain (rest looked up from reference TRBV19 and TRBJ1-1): DGGITQSPKYLFRKEGQNVTLSCEQNLNHDAMYWYRQDPGQGLRLIYYSQIVNDFQKGDIAEGYSVSREKKESFPLTVTSAQKNPTAFYLCATGGLGTEAFFGQGTRLTVV.

The CDR3 loop reads CASLGIRTSEQYF. The CDR3 DNA is TGTGCCAGCTTGGGGATCCGGACTAGCGAGCAGTACTTC. The rearrangement links TRBV2 to TRBJ2-7, with TRBD2 identical over 7 bases. Trimming took 8 bases from V and 6 from J; bases not matched to a gene: 10. The CDR3 runs 13 residues. CDR1 SNHLY and CDR2 FYNNEI come from the germline V gene.

The CDR3 sequence: CASDRGDEKLFF. CDR3 nucleotide sequence: TGTGCCAGCGACAGGGGGGATGAAAAACTGTTTTTT. J is TRBJ1-4 and V is TRBV6-5, with 9 bases fitting TRBD1. Unmatched junction bases numbered 1, after V lost 8 bases and J lost 6 bases. The CDR3 loop spans 12 amino acids. From germline, CDR1 is MNHEY and CDR2 SVGAGI.

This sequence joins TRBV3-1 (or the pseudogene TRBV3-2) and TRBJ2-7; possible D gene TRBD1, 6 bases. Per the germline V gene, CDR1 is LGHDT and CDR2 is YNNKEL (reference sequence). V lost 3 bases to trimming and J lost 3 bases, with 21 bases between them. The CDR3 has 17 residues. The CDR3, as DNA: TGTGCCAGCAGCCATCTCCAGGCCCGGACAGCTGGCTACGAGCAGTACTTC. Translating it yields CASSHLQARTAGYEQYF.

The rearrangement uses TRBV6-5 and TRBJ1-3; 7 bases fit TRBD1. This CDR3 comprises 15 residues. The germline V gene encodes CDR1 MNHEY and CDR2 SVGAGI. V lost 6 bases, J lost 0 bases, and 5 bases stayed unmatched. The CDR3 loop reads CASSRQGDSGNTIYF. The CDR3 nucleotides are TGTGCCAGCAGCCGACAGGGAGACTCTGGAAACACCATATATTTT.

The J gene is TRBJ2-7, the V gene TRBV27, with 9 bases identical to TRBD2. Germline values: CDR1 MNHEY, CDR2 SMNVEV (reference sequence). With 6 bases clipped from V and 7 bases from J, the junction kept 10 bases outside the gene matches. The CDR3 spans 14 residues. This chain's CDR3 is CASRSLAGVGEQYF. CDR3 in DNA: TGTGCCAGCAGATCCTTAGCGGGAGTGGGGGAGCAGTACTTC.

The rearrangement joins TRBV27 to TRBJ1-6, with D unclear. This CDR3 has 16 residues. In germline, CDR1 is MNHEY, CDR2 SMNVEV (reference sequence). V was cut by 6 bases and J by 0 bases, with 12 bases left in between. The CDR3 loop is CASSSEASSYNSPLHF. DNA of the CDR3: TGTGCCAGCAGCTCCGAGGCCAGCTCCTATAATTCACCCCTCCACTTT.

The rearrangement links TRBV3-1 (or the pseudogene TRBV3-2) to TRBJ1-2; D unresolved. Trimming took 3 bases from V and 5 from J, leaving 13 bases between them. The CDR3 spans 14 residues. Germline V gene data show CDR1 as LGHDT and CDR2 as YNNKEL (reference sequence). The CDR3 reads CASSHLGTTYGYTF. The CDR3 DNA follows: TGTGCCAGCAGCCACCTAGGAACAACTTATGGCTACACCTTC.

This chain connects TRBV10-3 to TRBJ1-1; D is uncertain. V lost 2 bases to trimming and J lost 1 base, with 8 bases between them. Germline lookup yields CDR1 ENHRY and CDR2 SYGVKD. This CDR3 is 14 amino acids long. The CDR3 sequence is CAISEVGENTEAFF. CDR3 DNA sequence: TGTGCCATCAGTGAGGTCGGGGAGAACACTGAAGCTTTCTTT.

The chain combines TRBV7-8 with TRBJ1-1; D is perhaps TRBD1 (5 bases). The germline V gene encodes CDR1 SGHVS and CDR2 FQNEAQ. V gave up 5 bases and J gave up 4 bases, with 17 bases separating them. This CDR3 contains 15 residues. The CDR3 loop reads CASSPRDWGGTEAFF. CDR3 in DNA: TGTGCCAGCAGCCCGCGAGACTGGGGGGGCACTGAAGCTTTCTTT. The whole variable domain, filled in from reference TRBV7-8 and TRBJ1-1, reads GAGVSQSPRYKVAKRGQDVALRCDPISGHVSLFWYQQALGQGPEFLTYFQNEAQLDKSGLPSDRFFAERPEGSVSTLKIQRTQQEDSAVYLCASSPRDWGGTEAFFGQGTRLTVV.

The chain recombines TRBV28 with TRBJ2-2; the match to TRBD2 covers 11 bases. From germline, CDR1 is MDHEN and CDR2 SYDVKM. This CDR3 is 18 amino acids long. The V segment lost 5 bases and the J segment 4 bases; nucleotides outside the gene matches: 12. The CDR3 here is CASSPRGSGREGTGELFF. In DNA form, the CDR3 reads TGTGCCAGCAGTCCCCGGGGTAGCGGGAGGGAGGGCACCGGGGAGCTGTTTTTT.

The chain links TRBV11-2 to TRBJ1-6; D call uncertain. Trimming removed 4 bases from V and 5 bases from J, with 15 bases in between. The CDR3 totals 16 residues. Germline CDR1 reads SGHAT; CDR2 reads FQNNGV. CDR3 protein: CASSYQQRPNNSPLHF. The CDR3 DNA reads TGTGCCAGCAGCTACCAACAGCGACCAAATAATTCACCCCTCCACTTT.

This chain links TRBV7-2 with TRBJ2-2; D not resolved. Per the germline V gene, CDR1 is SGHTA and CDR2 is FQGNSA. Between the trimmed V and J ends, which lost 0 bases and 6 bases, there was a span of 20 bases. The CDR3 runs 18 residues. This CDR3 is CASSLAWITQLRAGELFF. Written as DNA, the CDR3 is TGTGCCAGCAGCTTAGCGTGGATAACGCAGCTTAGGGCCGGGGAGCTGTTTTTT. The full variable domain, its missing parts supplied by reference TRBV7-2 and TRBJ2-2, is GAGVSQSPSNKVTEKGKDVELRCDPISGHTALYWYRQSLGQGLEFLIYFQGNSAPDKSGLPSDRFSAERTGGSVSTLTIQRTQQEDSAVYLCASSLAWITQLRAGELFFGEGSRLTVL.